What follows are 21 T cell receptor beta chains derived from one specimen sequenced in a study of cytomegalovirus exposure and HLA in healthy donors. PCR amplification relied on 60 Vbeta primers (plus 13 Jbeta primers). Produced via immunoSEQ multiplex PCR; TCRdb's table is partial and in-frame only. The sample shows 100,000 or so clones, roughly 80% of them seen only once. Sequencing was done on a sample of PBMCs. The receptor source for this set is a human donor in good health.

The chain has TRBV10-3 and TRBJ1-1; 7 bases fit TRBD1. With 5 bases clipped from V and 6 bases from J, the junction kept 3 bases outside the gene matches. Germline CDR1 ENHRY, CDR2 SYGVKD. The CDR3 extends over 12 amino acids. CDR3 DNA sequence: TGTGCCATCAGTACAGGGGCCCCTGAAGCTTTCTTT. Protein sequence: CAISTGAPEAFF.

This clone was counted once. The genes are TRBV9 and TRBJ2-7, with no clear D. This CDR3 has 16 amino acids. Germline lookup yields CDR1 SGDLS and CDR2 YYNGEE. The V gene lost 0 bases and the J gene lost 0 bases, with 13 bases spanning the gap. CDR3: CASSVALSSLSYEQYF. The CDR3 nucleotides are TGTGCCAGCAGCGTAGCTCTGAGTAGTCTCTCCTACGAGCAGTACTTC.

The chain combines TRBV20-1 with TRBJ1-2, with no clear D. CDR3 size: 10 residues. CDR1 DFQATT and CDR2 SNEGSKA come from the germline V gene (reference sequence). Trimming stripped 2 bases from V and 7 bases from J, with 5 bases between. The CDR3 region is CSARPPGYTF. In nucleotides, the CDR3 is TGCAGTGCTAGACCTCCTGGCTACACCTTC.

This rearrangement joins TRBV28 to TRBJ1-6; D call uncertain. The germline CDR1 and CDR2 sequences are MDHEN and SYDVKM. The CDR3 extends over 13 amino acids. Trimming left V 10 bases short and J 0 bases short, with 7 bases between. DNA for the CDR3: TGTGCCACTGGGAGCTCCTATAATTCACCCCTCCACTTT. Translation: CATGSSYNSPLHF.

The V call is TRBV7-2, the J call TRBJ2-4; D possibly corresponds to TRBD1 (5 bases). Trimming pared 3 bases from V and 5 bases from J, leaving 11 bases between. The germline V gene has CDR1 SGHTA and CDR2 FQGNSA. The CDR3 consists of 14 residues. The CDR3 protein is CASSLTTAQNIQYF. The CDR3 DNA reads TGTGCCAGCAGCTTGACGACAGCGCAAAACATTCAGTACTTC.

The chain employs TRBV29-1 and TRBJ2-7, with TRBD1 matching 9 bases. Losses at the gene ends were 7 bases for V and 5 bases for J; bases not matched to a gene: 9. The CDR3 totals 13 residues. Germline V lookup: CDR1 SQVTM, CDR2 ANQGSEA. CDR3 sequence reads: CSAEGTGLNEQYF. As DNA, the CDR3 is TGCAGCGCAGAGGGGACAGGGTTAAACGAGCAGTACTTC.

This clone was seen just once. The chain is built from TRBV5-4 and TRBJ2-7; D is perhaps TRBD1 (5 bases). The CDR3 has 14 amino acids. The V gene's germline CDR1 is SGHNT and CDR2 YYREEE (reference sequence). The V and J ends lost 0 bases and 3 bases respectively, with 10 bases between them. The CDR3 is CASSLGGGVYEQYF. CDR3 nucleotides: TGTGCCAGCAGCTTGGGGGGCGGTGTCTACGAGCAGTACTTC. Full variable domain (rest looked up from reference TRBV5-4 and TRBJ2-7): ETGVTQSPTHLIKTRGQQVTLRCSSQSGHNTVSWYQQALGQGPQFIFQYYREEENGRGNFPPRFSGLQFPNYSSELNVNALELDDSALYLCASSLGGGVYEQYFGPGTRLTVT.

There are a few counts of this clone. The chain recombines TRBV19 with TRBJ2-1, with a possible D match to TRBD1 (5 bases). Per germline, CDR1 LNHDA and CDR2 SQIVND (reference sequence). The ends were cut back, 3 bases at V and 4 bases at J, with 13 bases in the middle. The CDR3 sequence is 15 residues long. This CDR3 reads CASSIPGSSYNEQFF. CDR3 DNA: TGTGCCAGTAGTATCCCAGGGTCCTCGTACAATGAGCAGTTCTTC.

The chain has TRBV4-2 and TRBJ1-1; 7 bases line up with TRBD1. V was pared by 4 bases and J by 1 base, with 6 bases of the junction left unmatched. The CDR3 has 15 amino acids. Looked up from germline, CDR1 is LGHNA and CDR2 is YNFKEQ. The CDR3 sequence: CASSPKQGPNTEAFF. CDR3 sequence (DNA): TGTGCCAGCAGCCCGAAACAGGGGCCGAACACTGAAGCTTTCTTT.

The chain links TRBV7-2 to TRBJ1-2; TRBD1 agrees at 8 bases. The CDR3 covers 16 residues. CDR1 is SGHTA, CDR2 FQGNSA, per germline. With V trimmed by 6 bases and J by 2 bases, 11 bases remained unmatched. In DNA, the CDR3 is TGTGCCAGCAGTCTAGACGCAGGGGGCCTAAACTATGGCTACACCTTC. As protein: CASSLDAGGLNYGYTF.

The chain is built from TRBV5-6 and TRBJ1-3; D is unresolved. Germline V lookup: CDR1 SGHDT, CDR2 YYEEEE. The V and J ends lost 2 bases and 3 bases respectively, with 3 bases between them. The CDR3 has 12 residues. CDR3 nucleotide sequence: TGTGCCAGCAGCTTTTATGGAAACACCATATATTTT. The encoded protein is CASSFYGNTIYF.

The chain combines TRBV28 with TRBJ1-5, with a tentative D call TRBD1 (5 bases). The CDR3 is 16 amino acids. V was trimmed by 5 bases and J by 6 bases, leaving 20 bases between them. The germline V gene has CDR1 MDHEN and CDR2 SYDVKM. The CDR3 protein is CASSEGGGGGGQPQHF. The CDR3 DNA sequence: TGTGCCAGCAGTGAAGGCGGCGGGGGTGGGGGTCAGCCCCAGCATTTT.

The CDR3 nucleotides read TGTGCCAGCAGCGGAGGACAGGGAGAGACCCAGTACTTC. Its protein product is CASSGGQGETQYF. The chain is built from TRBV7-2 and TRBJ2-5, with TRBD1 matching 8 bases. The germline V gene encodes CDR1 SGHTA and CDR2 FQGNSA. The V gene end was trimmed by 5 bases and the J gene end by 4 bases; junction bases not matched to a gene: 3. The CDR3 is 13 residues long. Looking up the rest from reference TRBV7-2 and TRBJ2-5 gives the full variable domain: GAGVSQSPSNKVTEKGKDVELRCDPISGHTALYWYRQSLGQGLEFLIYFQGNSAPDKSGLPSDRFSAERTGGSVSTLTIQRTQQEDSAVYLCASSGGQGETQYFGPGTRLLVL.

The chain employs TRBV9 and TRBJ1-1, with 8 bases aligning to TRBD1. Germline CDR1 reads SGDLS; CDR2 reads YYNGEE. The CDR3 loop spans 15 amino acids. V was pared by 4 bases and J by 1 base, with 6 bases of the junction left unmatched. The chain's CDR3 is CASSTGGGGNTEAFF. CDR3 DNA sequence: TGTGCCAGCAGCACAGGGGGTGGGGGGAACACTGAAGCTTTCTTT.

This clone occurred a few times. At one end, the junction sequence differs from germline, possibly due to a read error. The chain employs TRBV7-6 and TRBJ2-5; 8 bases match TRBD2. CDR1 and CDR2 (germline): SGHVS, FNYEAQ. The CDR3 is 11 residues long. The CDR3 sequence: CASSPGGAVNF. CDR3 coding DNA: TGTGCCAGCAGCCCGGGGGGGGCAGTTAACTTC.

The chain couples TRBV7-2 to TRBJ1-3, with a weak D call TRBD1 (5 bases). V lost 7 bases and J lost 3, with 10 bases in between. The V gene's germline CDR1 is SGHTA and CDR2 FQGNSA. The CDR3 has 13 residues. The CDR3 region is CASKEGYGNTIYF. CDR3 in DNA: TGTGCCAGCAAGGAGGGGTATGGAAACACCATATATTTT.

The chain joins TRBV15 to TRBJ2-7; the D gene is possibly TRBD2 (6 bases). Trimming took off 0 bases at V and 5 bases at J, with 17 bases between the two ends. This CDR3 region has 16 residues. Germline lookup yields CDR1 LNHNV and CDR2 YYDKDF (reference sequence). CDR3 protein: CATSRDRDGGFHEQYF. The CDR3 nucleotides are TGTGCCACCAGCAGAGATCGGGACGGGGGATTCCACGAGCAGTACTTC.

The chain combines TRBV7-6 with TRBJ2-7, with 10 positions matching TRBD2. Germline CDR1 is SGHVS and CDR2 is FNYEAQ. The trim removed 5 bases at V and 3 bases at J, leaving 7 bases unmatched. This CDR3 is 15 amino acids long. The CDR3 DNA follows: TGTGCCAGCAGCACTTCTAGCGGGGGATACTACGAGCAGTACTTC. This gives the protein CASSTSSGGYYEQYF.

The V gene is TRBV7-2, the J gene TRBJ1-2, with 7 bases lining up with TRBD1. CDR1 SGHTA and CDR2 FQGNSA come from the germline V gene. The ends lost 4 bases at V and 4 bases at J; junction bases unmatched: 12. The CDR3 contains 16 residues. DNA for the CDR3: TGTGCCAGCAGCTCCCCTTCGACAGGGTCCCTCTATGGCTACACCTTC. Amino acid sequence: CASSSPSTGSLYGYTF.

The chain links TRBV7-2 to TRBJ2-2; 10 bases align to TRBD2. V dropped 6 bases and J dropped 4; count of bases not matched to a gene: 8. Germline-derived CDR1 and CDR2 are SGHTA and FQGNSA. This CDR3 has 16 amino acids. The DNA for the CDR3 is TGTGCCAGCAGAATTACGTCTAGCGGGAGCACCGGGGAGCTGTTTTTT. The encoded protein is CASRITSSGSTGELFF.

V usage is TRBV5-4 and J usage is TRBJ2-3; 7 positions match TRBD1. CDR1 and CDR2 (germline): SGHNT, YYREEE (reference sequence). CDR3 length equals 15 residues. Trimming cost V 4 bases and J 5 bases; bases outside gene matches: 10. CDR3 amino acids: CASSQTGNEKDTQYF. In DNA form, the CDR3 reads TGTGCCAGCAGCCAGACAGGGAATGAAAAAGATACGCAGTATTTT.